Shown below are 22 T cell receptor beta chains from a single sample sequenced in a study of cytomegalovirus exposure and HLA in healthy donors (dated by TCRdb to about 2017). The library came from the immunoSEQ multiplex PCR assay. For the multiplex PCR, a mixture combining 60 forward primers for TCR Vbeta segments and 13 reverse primers for TCR Jbeta segments was used. The table was pulled from immuneACCESS by TCRdb, which kept in-frame rearrangements only. Such tables lose some clones; where checked, under half of the loss comes from unresolved V genes, and the rest has no known cause. This specimen's table enumerates tens of thousands of clones. Clones ranked in the top ten supply roughly 5% of the sample. Material for sequencing was PBMCs. The receptors derive from a woman aged 40 to 49 in good health and CMV-seropositive.

The CDR3 nucleotides read TGTGCCAGCAGCGTGGGGGGACAGGGGAACTATGGCTACACCTTC. Its translation: CASSVGGQGNYGYTF. The chain carries TRBV9 and TRBJ1-2, with 10 bases that match TRBD1. Germline CDR1 SGDLS, CDR2 YYNGEE. The CDR3 sequence is 15 residues long. The J segment lost 2 bases and the V segment lost 2 bases, leaving 3 bases of the junction unmatched.

The J gene is TRBJ1-4, the V gene TRBV19; 8 bases match TRBD1. The CDR3 spans 18 residues. Unmatched junction bases numbered 15, after V lost 6 bases and J lost 3 bases. Per germline, CDR1 LNHDA and CDR2 SQIVND (reference sequence). In DNA form, the CDR3 reads TGTGCCAGTAGACCGGGGACAGGTCAACAGGCCTCTAATGAAAAACTGTTTTTT. Its protein product is CASRPGTGQQASNEKLFF.

The chain joins TRBV4-3 to TRBJ1-1, with 7 nucleotides matching TRBD1. J lost 6 bases, V lost 3 bases, and 7 bases had no gene match. The CDR3 spans 14 residues. Germline CDR1 reads LGHNA; CDR2 reads YSLEER. CDR3 in amino acids: CASSQGQWLAEAFF. In nucleotides, the CDR3 is TGCGCCAGCAGCCAGGGACAGTGGCTTGCTGAAGCTTTCTTT.

This chain links TRBV18 with TRBJ2-7, with 7 bases identical to TRBD1. V shed 1 base, J shed 2 bases, and the junction held 8 bases outside the gene matches. Per the germline V gene, CDR1 is KGHSH and CDR2 is LQKENI. There are 16 residues in the CDR3. CDR3 DNA sequence: TGTGCCAGCTCACCACGGACAGGCGCTGATACCTACGAGCAGTACTTC. It codes for CASSPRTGADTYEQYF.

V and J are TRBV5-4 and TRBJ1-1; TRBD1 matches at 9 bases. Germline V gene sequence: CDR1 SGHNT, CDR2 YYREEE (reference sequence). The junction had 4 bases not matched to a gene; V was cut back by 4 bases and J by 3 bases. The CDR3 length is 14 residues. CDR3 sequence: CASSRQGGDTEAFF. DNA for the CDR3: TGTGCCAGCAGCCGACAGGGGGGGGACACTGAAGCTTTCTTT.

V gene TRBV7-3 combines with J gene TRBJ2-3, with 9 bases lining up with TRBD1. With 0 bases clipped from V and 1 base from J, the junction kept 5 bases outside the gene matches. Germline values: CDR1 SGHTA, CDR2 FQGTGA. The CDR3 extends over 17 amino acids. CDR3 nucleotide sequence: TGTGCCAGCAGCTTAACAGGACAGGGGCGCGGCACAGATACGCAGTATTTT. This gives the protein CASSLTGQGRGTDTQYF.

The chain has TRBV7-3 and TRBJ1-1, with a possible D match to TRBD1 (6 bases). The germline V gene has CDR1 SGHTA and CDR2 FQGTGA. The CDR3 runs 13 residues. The V end lost 1 base, the J end lost 3 bases, and 6 bases lay between the germline ends. The chain's CDR3 is CASSLRQDTEAFF. The CDR3, as DNA: TGTGCCAGCAGCTTAAGACAGGACACTGAAGCTTTCTTT.

J is TRBJ2-5 and V is TRBV10-1, with 9 bases fitting TRBD2. The assigned J gene may be wrong: the sequence end matches TRBJ2-7 better. Germline V gene lookup returns CDR1 WNHNN and CDR2 SYGVQD (reference sequence). This CDR3 is built from 16 residues. CDR3 sequence reads: CASSDRREGRSYEQYF. CDR3 sequence (DNA): TGCGCCAGCAGTGACCGGCGGGAGGGCCGGTCCTACGAGCAGTACTTC.

The rearrangement joins TRBV6-5 to TRBJ2-1; the match to TRBD2 covers 12 bases. Germline V gene data show CDR1 as MNHEY and CDR2 as SVGAGI. This CDR3 is 16 amino acids long. V dropped 2 bases and J dropped 4; count of bases not matched to a gene: 3. The CDR3 DNA sequence: TGTGCCAGCAGTTACCCCGGACTAGCGGGGTACAATGAGCAGTTCTTC. It is translated as CASSYPGLAGYNEQFF.

The chain carries TRBV27 and TRBJ2-7; 8 bases align to TRBD1. CDR3 size: 13 residues. The V and J ends lost 6 bases and 6 bases, in that order; junction bases with no gene match: 7. Germline lookup yields CDR1 MNHEY and CDR2 SMNVEV (reference sequence). CDR3 sequence reads: CASRRQGLGEQYF. CDR3 DNA: TGTGCCAGCAGGAGACAGGGGCTGGGCGAGCAGTACTTC.

This chain joins TRBV19 and TRBJ1-4; a possible D gene is TRBD1 (5 bases). Trimming removed 6 bases at V and 4 bases at J, with 12 bases between. The CDR3 loop spans 14 amino acids. Germline CDR1 reads LNHDA; CDR2 reads SQIVND (reference sequence). The CDR3 is CASRTGGFNEKLFF. In DNA, the CDR3 is TGTGCCAGTAGAACCGGGGGTTTTAATGAAAAACTGTTTTTT.

This sequence joins TRBV19 and TRBJ1-5; D not resolved. Germline CDR1 LNHDA, CDR2 SQIVND (reference sequence). The CDR3 is made up of 13 amino acids. Trimming took 3 bases from V and 7 from J, leaving 10 bases between them. CDR3 region: CASSIKREQPQHF. CDR3 DNA: TGTGCCAGTAGTATCAAGAGGGAGCAGCCCCAGCATTTT.

V is TRBV14 and J is TRBJ2-5, with a tentative D call TRBD2 (5 bases). Germline lookup yields CDR1 SGHDN and CDR2 FVKESK. The V gene lost 0 bases and the J gene lost 4 bases, with 18 bases spanning the gap. The CDR3 runs 17 residues. CDR3 coding DNA: TGTGCCAGCAGCCAAGATAGGGAGACGCCGTTGCGAGAGACCCAGTACTTC. Translation: CASSQDRETPLRETQYF.

The chain carries TRBV18 and TRBJ2-2, with D maybe TRBD1 (6 bases). V was shortened by 3 bases and J by 6 bases, with 20 bases between the two germline ends. The CDR3 covers 17 residues. CDR1 and CDR2 from the germline V gene are KGHSH and LQKENI. CDR3 loop: CASSPNTITGIPGELFF. In DNA form, the CDR3 reads TGTGCCAGCTCACCTAACACGATAACAGGGATCCCCGGGGAGCTGTTTTTT.

The chain employs TRBV5-1 and TRBJ1-5; D unresolved. The length of the CDR3 is 13 residues. Germline CDR1 SGHRS, CDR2 YFSETQ. Between the trimmed V and J ends, which lost 0 bases and 4 bases, there was a span of 5 bases. Here the CDR3 DNA reads TGCGCCAGCAGCTTGGACGGGAATCAGCCCCAGCATTTT. Its translation: CASSLDGNQPQHF.

The CDR3: CASSTTGDTEAFF. CDR3 coding DNA: TGTGCCAGTAGCACGACAGGGGACACTGAAGCTTTCTTT. This chain links TRBV19 with TRBJ1-1; 8 nucleotides match TRBD1. The CDR3 contains 13 residues. The trim removed 6 bases at V and 3 bases at J, leaving 3 bases unmatched. The germline CDR1 and CDR2 sequences are LNHDA and SQIVND (reference sequence).

V and J are TRBV23-1 and TRBJ2-7; D is perhaps TRBD2 (7 bases). TRBV23-1 falls under the ORF class, with uncertain function. CDR3 length equals 19 residues. Trimming pared 0 bases from V and 0 bases from J, leaving 21 bases between. The CDR3 sequence is CASSQSTIQGGKSSYEQYF. CDR3 in DNA: TGCGCCAGCAGTCAATCGACAATACAGGGAGGGAAGAGCTCCTACGAGCAGTACTTC.

The chain recombines TRBV19 with TRBJ1-5, with TRBD1 matching 8 bases. J gave up 4 bases and V 7 bases, and 12 bases lay outside the gene matches. The CDR3 extends over 16 amino acids. The germline CDR1 and CDR2 sequences are LNHDA and SQIVND (reference sequence). CDR3 in amino acids: CASTPRGQGDNQPQHF. CDR3 nucleotide sequence: TGTGCCAGTACCCCCCGCGGACAGGGTGATAATCAGCCCCAGCATTTT.

The chain uses TRBV19 and TRBJ1-5; possibly TRBD1 for D (5 bases). Trimming pared 4 bases from V and 7 bases from J, leaving 14 bases between. Germline loops: CDR1 LNHDA, CDR2 SQIVND (reference sequence). The CDR3 is made up of 14 amino acids. For the CDR3, the DNA is TGTGCCAGTAGTACCGTCGACAGATCCCAGCCCCAGCATTTT. Translating gives CASSTVDRSQPQHF.

The chain carries TRBV11-2 and TRBJ2-5; 9 nucleotides agree with TRBD2. V shed 2 bases and J 5 bases; nucleotides not matched to a gene: 6. The CDR3 runs 15 residues. Germline values: CDR1 SGHAT, CDR2 FQNNGV. The CDR3 nucleotides are TGTGCCAGCAGCTTACGGCGGGAGGGCCGGGAGACCCAGTACTTC. Its translation: CASSLRREGRETQYF.

The chain links TRBV5-1 to TRBJ1-1, with D possibly matching TRBD1 (6 bases). CDR1 SGHRS and CDR2 YFSETQ come from the germline V gene. Trimming cost V 0 bases and J 3 bases, with 12 bases left between them. The CDR3 runs to 15 residues. This chain's CDR3 is CASSLAGARDTEAFF. DNA of the CDR3: TGCGCCAGCAGCTTGGCAGGGGCAAGGGACACTGAAGCTTTCTTT. Full variable domain (rest looked up from reference TRBV5-1 and TRBJ1-1): KAGVTQTPRYLIKTRGQQVTLSCSPISGHRSVSWYQQTPGQGLQFLFEYFSETQRNKGNFPGRFSGRQFSNSRSEMNVSTLELGDSALYLCASSLAGARDTEAFFGQGTRLTVV.

V usage is TRBV4-2 and J usage is TRBJ2-7; TRBD2 matches 13 bases. CDR3 length: 16 residues. The germline CDR1 and CDR2 sequences are LGHNA and YNFKEQ. With 4 bases clipped from V and 5 bases from J, the junction kept 8 bases outside the gene matches. The CDR3 DNA sequence: TGTGCCAGCAGCCCGAGGACTAGCGGGAGCCCACACGAGCAGTACTTC. It translates to CASSPRTSGSPHEQYF.